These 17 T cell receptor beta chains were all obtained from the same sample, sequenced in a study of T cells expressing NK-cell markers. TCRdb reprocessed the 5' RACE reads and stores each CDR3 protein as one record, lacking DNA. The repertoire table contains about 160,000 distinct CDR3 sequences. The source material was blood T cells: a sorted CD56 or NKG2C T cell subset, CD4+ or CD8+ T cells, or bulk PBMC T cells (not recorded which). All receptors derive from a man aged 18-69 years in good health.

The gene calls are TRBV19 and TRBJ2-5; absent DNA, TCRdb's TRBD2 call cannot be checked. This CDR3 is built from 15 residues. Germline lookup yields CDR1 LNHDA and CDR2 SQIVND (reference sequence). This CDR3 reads CASSPRTSGQETQYF.

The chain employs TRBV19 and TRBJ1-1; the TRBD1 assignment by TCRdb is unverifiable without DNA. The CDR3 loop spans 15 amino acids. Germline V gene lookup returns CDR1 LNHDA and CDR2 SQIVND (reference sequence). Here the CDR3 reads CASSIWEDGGTEAFF.

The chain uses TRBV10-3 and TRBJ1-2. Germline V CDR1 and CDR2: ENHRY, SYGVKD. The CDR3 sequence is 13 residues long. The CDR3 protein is CAISEAAEFGYTF.

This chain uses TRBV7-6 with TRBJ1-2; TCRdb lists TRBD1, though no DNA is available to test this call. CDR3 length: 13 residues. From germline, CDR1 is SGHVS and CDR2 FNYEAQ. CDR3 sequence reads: CASSPDRRYGYTF.

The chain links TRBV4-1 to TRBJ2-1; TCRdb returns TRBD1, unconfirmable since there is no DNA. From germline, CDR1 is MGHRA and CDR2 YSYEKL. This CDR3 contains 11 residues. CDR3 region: CASGADDEQFF.

The CDR3 region is CASSLGVYSPQHF. This chain connects TRBV27 to TRBJ1-5; TCRdb picks TRBD1, but there is no DNA to check that call. Germline V gene data show CDR1 as MNHEY and CDR2 as SMNVEV (reference sequence). The CDR3 runs 13 residues.

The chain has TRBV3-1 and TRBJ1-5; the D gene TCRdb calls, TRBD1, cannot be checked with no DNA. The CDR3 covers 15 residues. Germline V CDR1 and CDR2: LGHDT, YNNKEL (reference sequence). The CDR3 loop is CASSPGQGLGQPQHF.

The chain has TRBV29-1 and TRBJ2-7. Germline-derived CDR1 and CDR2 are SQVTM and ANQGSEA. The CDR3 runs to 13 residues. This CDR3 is CSADTVDGYEQYF.

The CDR3 sequence: CSASRTSGSTDTQYF. The J gene is TRBJ2-3, the V gene TRBV20-1; no DNA is available, so the TRBD2 call from TCRdb remains unchecked. Germline V gives CDR1 DFQATT, CDR2 SNEGSKA (reference sequence). This CDR3 has 15 amino acids.

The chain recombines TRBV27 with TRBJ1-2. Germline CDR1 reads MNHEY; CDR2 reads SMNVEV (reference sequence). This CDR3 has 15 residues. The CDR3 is CASRITTGGNYGYTF.

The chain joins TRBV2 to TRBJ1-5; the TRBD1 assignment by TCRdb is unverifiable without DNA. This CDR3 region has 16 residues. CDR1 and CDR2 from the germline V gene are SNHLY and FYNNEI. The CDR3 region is CASNRGGQGGNQPQHF.

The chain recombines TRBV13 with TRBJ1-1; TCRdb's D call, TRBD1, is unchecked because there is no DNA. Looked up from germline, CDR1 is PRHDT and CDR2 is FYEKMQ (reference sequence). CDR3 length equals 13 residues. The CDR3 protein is CASSLGTGTEAFF.

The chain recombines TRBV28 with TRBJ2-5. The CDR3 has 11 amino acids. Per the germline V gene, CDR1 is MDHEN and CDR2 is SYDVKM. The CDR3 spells CASSWKETQYF.

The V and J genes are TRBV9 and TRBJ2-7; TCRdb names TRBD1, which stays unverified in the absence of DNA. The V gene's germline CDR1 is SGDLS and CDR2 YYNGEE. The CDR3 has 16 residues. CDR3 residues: CASSPLLGGGTYEQYF.

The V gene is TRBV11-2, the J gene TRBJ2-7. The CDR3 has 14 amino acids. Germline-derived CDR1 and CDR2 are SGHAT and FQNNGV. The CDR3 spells CASSLSVSGYEQYF.

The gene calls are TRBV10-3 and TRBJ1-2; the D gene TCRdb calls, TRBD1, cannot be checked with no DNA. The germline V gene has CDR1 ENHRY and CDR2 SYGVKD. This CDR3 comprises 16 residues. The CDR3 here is CAISDPPTGKGYGYTF.

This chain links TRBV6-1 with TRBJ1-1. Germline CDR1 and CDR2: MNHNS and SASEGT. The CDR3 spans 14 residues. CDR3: CASSQVRLNTEAFF.